Given below is one T cell receptor beta chain in context. The source of the sample is a study of blood T cells in healthy people across ages. Isolation yielded PBMCs, at least 6.5 million per sample, in every case. There were at least 6 micrograms of total RNA extracted from every sample. Germline-derived CDR1 and CDR2 are MDHEN and SYDVKM. V lost 5 bases, J lost 9 bases, and 14 bases lay in between. The CDR3 loop spans 13 amino acids. The use of a sample-barcoded 5' primer and a J-beta primer mix characterized a second PCR of about 6 to 11 cycles. Every molecule of cDNA carried a tag from a template-switch adaptor with 12 random nucleotides. MiXCR was run by TCRdb on the 5' RACE reads, yielding one entry per CDR3 protein. The data show about 700,000 distinct CDR3 sequences, roughly 32% seen once.

The V gene is TRBV28, the J gene TRBJ1-5; D remains ambiguous. This receptor was taken from an elderly woman in good health. Sequenced sample: blood. The CDR3 sequence is CASSLDPSRPQHF. The CDR3 DNA is TGTGCCAGCAGTCTGGACCCCTCCCGGCCCCAGCATTTT.